Following are 5 T cell receptor beta chains from one sample sequenced in a study of CD8+CD57+ T cells in acquired aplastic anemia. CDR3 and TCR beta VDJ profiling relied on genomic DNA as the template. TCRdb itself ran the reads through MiXCR, one entry per CDR3 protein. The sample shows under 200,000 distinct CDR3 sequences, around half of them seen only once. Patients chosen for sequencing had CD8+CD57+ cells that had expanded, as shown by flow cytometry. Sequenced input: sorted CD4+, CD8+, or CD8+CD57+ T cells (not recorded which) from PBMCs. The receptors stem from a human donor with aplastic anemia.

The CDR3 coding sequence is TGTGCCATCACCGAATTGATGAACACTGAAGCTTTCTTT. It yields the protein CAITELMNTEAFF. V is TRBV10-3 and J is TRBJ1-1; D is unclear. This CDR3 spans 13 amino acids. Germline loops: CDR1 ENHRY, CDR2 SYGVKD. Trimming stripped 7 bases from V and 0 bases from J, with 9 bases between.

This clonotype occurred many times. J is TRBJ2-7 and V is TRBV5-1; D not certain. Germline assignment: CDR1 SGHRS and CDR2 YFSETQ. CDR3 length equals 13 residues. Trimming cost V 4 bases and J 5 bases, with 13 bases left between them. Here the CDR3 reads CASSEVTGDEQYF. DNA of the CDR3: TGCGCCAGCAGCGAGGTCACCGGAGACGAGCAGTACTTC.

The chain has TRBV5-1 and TRBJ2-5; the D is unclear. V was shortened by 6 bases and J by 1 base, with 19 bases between the two germline ends. This CDR3 comprises 16 residues. Per germline, CDR1 SGHRS and CDR2 YFSETQ. CDR3 region: CASNKGPQQTQETQYF. As DNA, the CDR3 is TGCGCCAGCAACAAAGGCCCCCAGCAGACCCAAGAGACCCAGTACTTC.

This clonotype was recorded at least ten times. V and J are TRBV6-1 and TRBJ1-5; tentative D call: TRBD1 (6 bases). CDR3 length: 13 residues. Trimming removed 6 bases at V and 6 bases at J, with 12 bases between. Germline assignment: CDR1 MNHNS and CDR2 SASEGT. CDR3 amino acids: CASRPQGFQPQHF. The CDR3, as DNA: TGTGCCAGCAGGCCTCAGGGGTTTCAGCCCCAGCATTTT.

The CDR3 DNA is TGTGCCAGCAGCGTAAATGTAGCGGGGGGTCTTGATACGCAGTATTTT. Protein: CASSVNVAGGLDTQYF. The gene calls are TRBV9 and TRBJ2-3; TRBD2 agrees at 10 bases. V was pared by 1 base and J by 6 bases, with 8 bases of the junction left unmatched. CDR1 is SGDLS, CDR2 YYNGEE, per germline. The CDR3 runs 16 residues. The full variable domain, completed using reference TRBV9 and TRBJ2-3, is DSGVTQTPKHLITATGQRVTLRCSPRSGDLSVYWYQQSLDQGLQFLIQYYNGEERAKGNILERFSAQQFPDLHSELNLSSLELGDSALYFCASSVNVAGGLDTQYFGPGTRLTVL.